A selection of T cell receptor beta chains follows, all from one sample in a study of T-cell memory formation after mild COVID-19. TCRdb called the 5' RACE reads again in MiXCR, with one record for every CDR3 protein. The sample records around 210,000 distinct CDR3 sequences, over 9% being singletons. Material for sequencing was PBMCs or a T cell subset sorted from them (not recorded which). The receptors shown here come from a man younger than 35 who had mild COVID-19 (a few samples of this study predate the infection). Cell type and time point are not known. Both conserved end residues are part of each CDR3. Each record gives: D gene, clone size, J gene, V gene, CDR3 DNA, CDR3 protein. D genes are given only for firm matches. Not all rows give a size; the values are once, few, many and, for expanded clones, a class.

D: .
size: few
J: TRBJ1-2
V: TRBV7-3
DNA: TGTGCCAGCAGCTTAAATCAAGCCGGGGCCTATGGCTACACCTTC
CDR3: CASSLNQAGAYGYTF

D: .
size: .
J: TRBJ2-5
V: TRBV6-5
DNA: TGTGCCAGCAGTTACACCGACAGTAGAGAGACCCAGTACTTC
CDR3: CASSYTDSRETQYF

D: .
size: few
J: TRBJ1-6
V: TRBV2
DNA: TGTGCCAGCACCCTATTTAATTCCCAGGGAAATTCACCCCTCCACTTT
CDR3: CASTLFNSQGNSPLHF

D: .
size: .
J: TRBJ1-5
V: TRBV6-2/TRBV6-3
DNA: TGTGCCAGCAGCCGCCGACAGGCGATTACCCGACCAAATCAGCCCCAGCATTTT
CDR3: CASSRRQAITRPNQPQHF

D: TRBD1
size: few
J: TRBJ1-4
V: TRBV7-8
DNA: TGTGCCAGCAGCTTGACAGGGGCGGAGGCTAATGAAAAACTGTTTTTT
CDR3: CASSLTGAEANEKLFF

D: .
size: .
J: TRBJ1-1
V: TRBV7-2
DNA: TGTGCCAGCAGGACCCGTGGTGGGGGCACTGAAGCTTTCTTT
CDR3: CASRTRGGGTEAFF

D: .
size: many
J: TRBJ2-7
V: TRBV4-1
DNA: TGCGCCAGCAGCCAAGAGTGGGGGGAGCAGTACTTC
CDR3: CASSQEWGEQYF

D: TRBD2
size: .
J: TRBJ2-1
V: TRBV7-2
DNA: TGTGCCAGCAGCTTCGGTGGTAGAAGCGGGGGAGCCGGATACAATGAGCAGTTCTTC
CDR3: CASSFGGRSGGAGYNEQFF

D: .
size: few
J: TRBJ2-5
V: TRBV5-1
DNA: TGCGCCAGCAGCTTGGGGGGGGCCGTTGAGACCCAGTACTTC
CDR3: CASSLGGAVETQYF

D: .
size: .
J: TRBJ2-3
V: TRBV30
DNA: TGTGCCTGGAGTGTACGGGGGCTAGTCACAGATACGCAGTATTTT
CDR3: CAWSVRGLVTDTQYF

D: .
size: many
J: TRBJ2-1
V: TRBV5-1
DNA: TGCGCCAGCAGCTGGACCGTTCTAGGGGCCGCGGGGAATGAGCAGTTCTTC
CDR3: CASSWTVLGAAGNEQFF

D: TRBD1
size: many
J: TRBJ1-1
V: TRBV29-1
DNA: TGCAGCGTTGAGTGGGACAGGGTCCACACTGAAGCTTTCTTT
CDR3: CSVEWDRVHTEAFF

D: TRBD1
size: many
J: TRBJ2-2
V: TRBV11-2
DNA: TGTGCCAGCAGCCCTACAGGGGTAGCCGCCGGGGAGCTGTTTTTT
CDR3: CASSPTGVAAGELFF

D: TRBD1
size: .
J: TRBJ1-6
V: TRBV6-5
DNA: TGTGCCAGCAGTTACGGGACAGGGGTTTCCCCCCTCCACTTT
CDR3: CASSYGTGVSPLHF

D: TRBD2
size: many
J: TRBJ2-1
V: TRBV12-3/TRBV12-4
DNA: TGTGCCAGCCGAGCGGGGGGCTCCTACAATGAGCAGTTCTTC
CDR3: CASRAGGSYNEQFF

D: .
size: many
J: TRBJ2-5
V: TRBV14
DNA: TGTGCCAGCAGAAAATTGCCAGGGGAGACCCAGTACTTC
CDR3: CASRKLPGETQYF

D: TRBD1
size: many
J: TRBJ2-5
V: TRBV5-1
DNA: TGCGCCAGCAGCCCCCTCGGGACAGTCCAAGAGACCCAGTACTTC
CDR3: CASSPLGTVQETQYF

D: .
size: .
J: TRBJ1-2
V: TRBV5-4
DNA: TGTGCCAGCAGCTTCGAGAGGGACTATGGCTACACCTTC
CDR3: CASSFERDYGYTF

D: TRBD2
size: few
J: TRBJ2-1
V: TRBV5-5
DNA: TGTGCCAGCATCGCGGGGGGGCTCTACAATGAGCAGTTCTTC
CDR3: CASIAGGLYNEQFF

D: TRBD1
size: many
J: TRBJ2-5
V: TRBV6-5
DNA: TGTGCCAGCAAACCGGGACAGGGGTGGGAGACCCAGTACTTC
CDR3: CASKPGQGWETQYF

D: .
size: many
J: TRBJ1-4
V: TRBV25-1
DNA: TGTGCCAGCAATGGCAGCGGCCGTTTT
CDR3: CASNGSGRF

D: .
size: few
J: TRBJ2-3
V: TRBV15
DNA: TGTGCCACCAGCAGAGATCACCAGGGCACAGATACGCAGTATTTT
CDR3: CATSRDHQGTDTQYF